The 8 T cell receptor beta chains below were found in one sample sequenced in a study of graft-versus-host responses after intestinal transplantation. The repertoire was sequenced with immunoSEQ multiplex PCR; TCRdb's copy has only in-frame clones and lacks some. Among some 92,000 clones listed, roughly 92% were seen once. Their target antigens are unknown. The sequencing used unstimulated CD4+ T cells sorted from spleen or lymph node cells, collected before intestinal transplant. The receptors were sampled from a human donor who received an intestinal transplant.

V and J are TRBV29-1 and TRBJ1-1; no clear D. Germline V gives CDR1 SQVTM, CDR2 ANQGSEA. The CDR3 runs 12 residues. Trimming left V 2 bases short and J 1 base short, with 5 bases between. CDR3 in amino acids: CSVEKGNTEAFF. In DNA form, the CDR3 reads TGCAGCGTTGAAAAGGGGAACACTGAAGCTTTCTTT.

The gene calls are TRBV5-6 and TRBJ2-5, with 7 bases lining up with TRBD1. The V gene's germline CDR1 is SGHDT and CDR2 YYEEEE. The CDR3 covers 14 residues. Losses at the gene ends were 4 bases for V and 1 base for J; bases not matched to a gene: 4. The CDR3 loop reads CASSQGVIQETQYF. The CDR3 coding sequence is TGTGCCAGCAGCCAGGGGGTTATCCAAGAGACCCAGTACTTC.

CDR3 sequence: CASSVVGTGDEKLFF. The CDR3 region has the DNA TGTGCCAGCAGTGTAGTCGGGACAGGGGACGAAAAACTGTTTTTT. The V gene is TRBV25-1, the J gene TRBJ1-4, with 10 bases fitting TRBD1. Per germline, CDR1 MGHDK and CDR2 SYGVNS. The V and J ends lost 4 bases and 8 bases, in that order; junction bases with no gene match: 7. The CDR3 has 15 amino acids.

The genes are TRBV5-1 and TRBJ2-1; 14 positions match TRBD2. Trimming removed 2 bases from V and 4 bases from J; junction bases left unmatched: 11. The CDR3 sequence is 19 residues long. Germline CDR1 and CDR2: SGHRS and YFSETQ. The CDR3 spells CASSLYITRLAGGYNEQFF. The CDR3 DNA follows: TGCGCCAGCAGCTTATATATTACGAGACTAGCGGGAGGGTACAATGAGCAGTTCTTC.

This chain links TRBV6-1 with TRBJ2-3; D is unresolved. CDR3 length: 14 residues. Germline V gene sequence: CDR1 MNHNS, CDR2 SASEGT. Trimming took off 7 bases at V and 2 bases at J, with 13 bases between the two ends. The CDR3 is CASKLALSTDTQYF. In DNA, the CDR3 is TGTGCCAGCAAGTTAGCCCTCTCCACAGATACGCAGTATTTT.

This sequence joins TRBV18 and TRBJ2-4; TRBD1 might be the D (6 bases). The CDR3 is 17 amino acids. CDR1 is KGHSH and CDR2 is LQKENI in the germline V gene. Trimming cost V 2 bases and J 0 bases, with 14 bases left between them. CDR3 protein: CASSPGVGQLAKNIQYF. As DNA, the CDR3 is TGTGCCAGCTCACCAGGGGTTGGACAGCTAGCCAAAAACATTCAGTACTTC.

The chain is built from TRBV5-4 and TRBJ2-1; D perhaps matches TRBD2 (5 bases). This CDR3 is 14 amino acids long. Germline CDR1 reads SGHNT; CDR2 reads YYREEE (reference sequence). V was pared by 3 bases and J by 4 bases, with 11 bases between. The CDR3 reads CASSSSRGYNEQFF. CDR3 nucleotides: TGTGCCAGCAGCTCTTCGAGAGGGTACAATGAGCAGTTCTTC.

The chain employs TRBV30 and TRBJ2-7; D remains unclear. This CDR3 comprises 14 residues. V was trimmed by 0 bases and J by 0 bases, leaving 9 bases between them. Germline V gene data show CDR1 as GTSNPN and CDR2 as SVGIG (reference sequence). The CDR3 here is CAWSVRRSSYEQYF. The CDR3 DNA reads TGTGCCTGGAGTGTTCGCAGGAGCTCCTACGAGCAGTACTTC.